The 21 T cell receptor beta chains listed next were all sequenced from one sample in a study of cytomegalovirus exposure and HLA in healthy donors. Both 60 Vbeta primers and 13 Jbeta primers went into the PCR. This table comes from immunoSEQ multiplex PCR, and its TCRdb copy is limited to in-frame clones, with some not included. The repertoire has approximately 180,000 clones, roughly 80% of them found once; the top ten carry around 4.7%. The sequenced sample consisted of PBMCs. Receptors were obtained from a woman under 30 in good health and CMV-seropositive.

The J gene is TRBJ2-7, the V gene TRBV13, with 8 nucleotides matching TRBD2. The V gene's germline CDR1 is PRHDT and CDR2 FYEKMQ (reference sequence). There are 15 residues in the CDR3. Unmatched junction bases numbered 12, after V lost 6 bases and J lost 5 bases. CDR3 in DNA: TGTGCCAGCAGAATGAACGGGGGGGCCTCACACGAGCAGTACTTC. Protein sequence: CASRMNGGASHEQYF.

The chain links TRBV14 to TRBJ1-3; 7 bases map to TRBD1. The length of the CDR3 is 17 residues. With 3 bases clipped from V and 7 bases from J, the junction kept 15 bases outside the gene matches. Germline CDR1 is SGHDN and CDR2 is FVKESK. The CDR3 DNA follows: TGTGCCAGCAGCCACCGCGGACAGGCCGAGATGACGAACACCATATATTTT. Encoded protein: CASSHRGQAEMTNTIYF.

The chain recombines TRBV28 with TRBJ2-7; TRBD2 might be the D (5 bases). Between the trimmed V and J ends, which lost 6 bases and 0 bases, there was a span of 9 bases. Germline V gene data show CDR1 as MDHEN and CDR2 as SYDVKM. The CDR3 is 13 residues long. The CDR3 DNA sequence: TGTGCCAGCAGGTCCGGGAACTCCTACGAGCAGTACTTC. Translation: CASRSGNSYEQYF.

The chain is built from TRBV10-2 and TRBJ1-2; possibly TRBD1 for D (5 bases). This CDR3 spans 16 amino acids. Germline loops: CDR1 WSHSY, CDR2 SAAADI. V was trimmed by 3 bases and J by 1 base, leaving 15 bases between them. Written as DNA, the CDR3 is TGCGCCAGCAGTGATTTGGGGCTTCAAAGTAACTATGGCTACACCTTC. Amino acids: CASSDLGLQSNYGYTF.

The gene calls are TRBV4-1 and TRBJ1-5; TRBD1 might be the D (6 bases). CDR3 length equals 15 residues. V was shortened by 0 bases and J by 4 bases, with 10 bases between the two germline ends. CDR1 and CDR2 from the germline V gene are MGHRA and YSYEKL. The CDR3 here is CASSQEQGRNQPQHF. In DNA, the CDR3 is TGCGCCAGCAGCCAAGAACAGGGACGAAATCAGCCCCAGCATTTT.

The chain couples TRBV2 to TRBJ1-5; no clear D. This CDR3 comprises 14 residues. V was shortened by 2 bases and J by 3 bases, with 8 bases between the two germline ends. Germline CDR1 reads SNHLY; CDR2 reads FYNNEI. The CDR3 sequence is CASSETHLNQPQHF. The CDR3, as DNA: TGTGCCAGCAGTGAAACACATCTCAATCAGCCCCAGCATTTT.

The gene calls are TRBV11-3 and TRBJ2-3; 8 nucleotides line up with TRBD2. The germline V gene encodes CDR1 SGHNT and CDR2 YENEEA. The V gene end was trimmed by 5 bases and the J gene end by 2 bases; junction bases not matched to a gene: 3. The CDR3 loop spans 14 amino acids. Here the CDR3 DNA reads TGTGCCAGCAGCGCCGGGGGGGACACAGATACGCAGTATTTT. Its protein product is CASSAGGDTDTQYF.

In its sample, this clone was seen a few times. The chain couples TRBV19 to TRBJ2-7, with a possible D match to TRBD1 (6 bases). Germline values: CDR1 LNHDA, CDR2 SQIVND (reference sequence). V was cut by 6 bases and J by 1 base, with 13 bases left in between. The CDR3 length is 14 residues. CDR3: CASRDLTGSYEQYF. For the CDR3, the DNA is TGTGCCAGTAGGGACCTGACAGGTTCCTACGAGCAGTACTTC.

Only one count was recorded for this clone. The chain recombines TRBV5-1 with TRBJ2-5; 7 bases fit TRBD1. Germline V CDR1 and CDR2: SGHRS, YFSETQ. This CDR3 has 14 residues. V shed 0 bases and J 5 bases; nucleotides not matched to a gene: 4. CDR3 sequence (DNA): TGCGCCAGCAGCTTGGGGCAGGGGGTCGAGACCCAGTACTTC. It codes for CASSLGQGVETQYF.

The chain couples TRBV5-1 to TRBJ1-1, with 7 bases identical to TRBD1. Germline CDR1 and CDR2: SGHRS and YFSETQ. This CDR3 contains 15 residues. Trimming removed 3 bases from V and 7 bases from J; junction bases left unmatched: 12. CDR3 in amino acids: CASSSGPGTANEAFF. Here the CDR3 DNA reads TGCGCCAGCAGCTCTGGCCCCGGGACAGCAAATGAAGCTTTCTTT.

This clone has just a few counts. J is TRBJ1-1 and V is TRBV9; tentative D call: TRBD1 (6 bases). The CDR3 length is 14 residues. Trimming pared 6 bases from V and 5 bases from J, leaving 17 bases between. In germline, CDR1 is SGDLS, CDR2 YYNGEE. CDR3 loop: CASTEQGEWTEAFF. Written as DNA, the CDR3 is TGTGCCAGCACCGAACAGGGTGAATGGACTGAAGCTTTCTTT.

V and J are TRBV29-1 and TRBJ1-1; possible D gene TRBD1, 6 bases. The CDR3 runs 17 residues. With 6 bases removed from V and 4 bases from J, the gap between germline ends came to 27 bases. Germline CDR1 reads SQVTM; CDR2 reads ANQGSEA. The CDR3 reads CSVRVLQGPLSPTEAFF. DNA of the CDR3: TGCAGCGTCCGAGTTTTACAGGGCCCGTTGAGTCCCACTGAAGCTTTCTTT.

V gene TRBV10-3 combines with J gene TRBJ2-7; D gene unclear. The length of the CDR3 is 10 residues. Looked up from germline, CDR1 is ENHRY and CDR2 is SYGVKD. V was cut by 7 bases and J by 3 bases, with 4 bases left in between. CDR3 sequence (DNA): TGTGCCATCACAGGCTACGAGCAGTACTTC. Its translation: CAITGYEQYF.

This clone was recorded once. CDR3 region: CASSQAQGIDQPQHF. For the CDR3, the DNA is TGCGCCAGCAGCCAAGCACAGGGGATCGACCAGCCCCAGCATTTT. The chain couples TRBV4-1 to TRBJ1-5; 7 bases map to TRBD1. The germline gives CDR1 MGHRA, CDR2 YSYEKL. The CDR3 totals 15 residues. With V trimmed by 1 base and J by 7 bases, 7 bases remained unmatched.

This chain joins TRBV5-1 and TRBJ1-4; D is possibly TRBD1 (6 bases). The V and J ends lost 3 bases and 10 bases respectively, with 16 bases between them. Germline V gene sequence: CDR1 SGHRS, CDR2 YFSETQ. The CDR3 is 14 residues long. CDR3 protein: CASSSSGTSGKLFF. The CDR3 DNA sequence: TGCGCCAGCAGCTCATCCGGGACAAGTGGAAAACTGTTTTTT.

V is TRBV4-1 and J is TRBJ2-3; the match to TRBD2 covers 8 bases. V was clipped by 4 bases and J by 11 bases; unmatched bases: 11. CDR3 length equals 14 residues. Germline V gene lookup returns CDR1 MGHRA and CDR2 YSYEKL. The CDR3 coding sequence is TGCGCCAGCAGCCGAACACTGGGACTAGTCTGGCAGTATTTT. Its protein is CASSRTLGLVWQYF.

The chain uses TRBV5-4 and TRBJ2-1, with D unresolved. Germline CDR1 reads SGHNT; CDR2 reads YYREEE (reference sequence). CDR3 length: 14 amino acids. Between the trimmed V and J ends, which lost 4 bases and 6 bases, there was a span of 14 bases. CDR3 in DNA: TGTGCCAGCAGCCCCCTACGGGTGTCCAATGAGCAGTTCTTC. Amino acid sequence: CASSPLRVSNEQFF.

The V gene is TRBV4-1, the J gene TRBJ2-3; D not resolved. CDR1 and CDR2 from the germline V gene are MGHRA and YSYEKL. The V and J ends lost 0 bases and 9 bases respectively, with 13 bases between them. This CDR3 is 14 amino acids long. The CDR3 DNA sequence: TGCGCCAGCAGCCAAGATGGAAACAGCAGGACGCAGTATTTT. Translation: CASSQDGNSRTQYF.

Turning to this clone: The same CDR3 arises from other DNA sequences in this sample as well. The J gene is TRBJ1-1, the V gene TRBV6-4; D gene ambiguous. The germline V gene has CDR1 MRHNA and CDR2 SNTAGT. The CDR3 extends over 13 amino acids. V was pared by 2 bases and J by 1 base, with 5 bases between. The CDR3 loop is CASSDGRNTEAFF. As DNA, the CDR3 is TGTGCCAGCAGTGACGGTAGGAACACTGAAGCTTTCTTT.

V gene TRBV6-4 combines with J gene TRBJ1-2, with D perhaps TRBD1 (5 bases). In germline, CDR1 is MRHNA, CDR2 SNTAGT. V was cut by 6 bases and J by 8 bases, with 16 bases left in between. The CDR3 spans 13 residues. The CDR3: CASSEVPGNGYTF. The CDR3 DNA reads TGTGCCAGCAGCGAAGTGCCAGGGAACGGCTACACCTTC.

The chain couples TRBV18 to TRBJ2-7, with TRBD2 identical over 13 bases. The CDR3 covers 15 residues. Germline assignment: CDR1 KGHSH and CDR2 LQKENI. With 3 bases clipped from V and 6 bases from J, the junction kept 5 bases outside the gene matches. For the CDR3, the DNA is TGTGCCAGCTCACCGACCCGGACTAGCGGGGGCGAGCAGTACTTC. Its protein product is CASSPTRTSGGEQYF.